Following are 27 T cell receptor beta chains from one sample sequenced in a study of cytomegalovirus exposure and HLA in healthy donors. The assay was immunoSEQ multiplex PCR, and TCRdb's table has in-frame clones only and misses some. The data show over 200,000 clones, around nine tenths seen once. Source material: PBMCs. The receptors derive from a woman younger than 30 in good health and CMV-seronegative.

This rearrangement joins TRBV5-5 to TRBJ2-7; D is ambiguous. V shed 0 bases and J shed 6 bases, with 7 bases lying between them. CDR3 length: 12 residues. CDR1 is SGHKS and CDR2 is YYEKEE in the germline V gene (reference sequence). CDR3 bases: TGTGCCAGCAGCTTGGGTCTCGTCGAGCAGTACTTC. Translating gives CASSLGLVEQYF.

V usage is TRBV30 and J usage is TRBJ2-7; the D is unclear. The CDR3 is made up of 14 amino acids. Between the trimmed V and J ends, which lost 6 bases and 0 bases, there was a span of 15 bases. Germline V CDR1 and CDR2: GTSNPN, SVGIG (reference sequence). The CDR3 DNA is TGTGCCTGTTCAAGCGTCACGAGCTCCTACGAGCAGTACTTC. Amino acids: CACSSVTSSYEQYF.

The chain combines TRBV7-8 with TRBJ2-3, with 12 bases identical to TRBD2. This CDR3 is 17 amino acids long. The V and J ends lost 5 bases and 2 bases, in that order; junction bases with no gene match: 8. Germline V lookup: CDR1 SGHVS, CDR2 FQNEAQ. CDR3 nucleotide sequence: TGTGCCAGCAGCCTTCGGACTAGCGGGACCAACACAGATACGCAGTATTTT. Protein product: CASSLRTSGTNTDTQYF.

The CDR3 DNA reads TGTGCCAGTAGGGGCGGGGGAAGTACTGAAGCTTTCTTT. It specifies CASRGGGSTEAFF. The gene calls are TRBV6-1 and TRBJ1-1, with a tentative D call TRBD1 (5 bases). The CDR3 runs to 13 residues. The V end lost 9 bases, the J end lost 5 bases, and 16 bases lay between the germline ends. CDR1 MNHNS and CDR2 SASEGT come from the germline V gene.

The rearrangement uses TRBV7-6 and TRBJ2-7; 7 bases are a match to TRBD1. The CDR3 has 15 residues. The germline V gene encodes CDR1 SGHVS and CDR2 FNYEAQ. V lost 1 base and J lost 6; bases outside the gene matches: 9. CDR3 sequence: CASSLVGTDTGEQYF. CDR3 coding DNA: TGTGCCAGCAGCTTAGTTGGGACAGACACCGGCGAGCAGTACTTC.

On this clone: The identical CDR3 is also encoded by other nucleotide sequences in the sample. The DNA for the CDR3 is TGCGCCAGCAGCTTGTCAGGGGGCGCCTACGAGCAGTACTTC. This codes for CASSLSGGAYEQYF. The J gene is TRBJ2-7, the V gene TRBV5-1, with 8 bases identical to TRBD1. Germline values: CDR1 SGHRS, CDR2 YFSETQ. The CDR3 runs to 14 residues. Losses at the gene ends were 1 base for V and 2 bases for J; bases not matched to a gene: 2.

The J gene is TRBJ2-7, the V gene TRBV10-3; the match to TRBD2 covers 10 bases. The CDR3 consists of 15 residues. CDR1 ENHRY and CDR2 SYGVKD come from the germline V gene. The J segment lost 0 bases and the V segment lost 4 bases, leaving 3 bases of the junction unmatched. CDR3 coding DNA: TGTGCCATCAGTGCAGCGGGAGGGGGCTCCTACGAGCAGTACTTC. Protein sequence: CAISAAGGGSYEQYF.

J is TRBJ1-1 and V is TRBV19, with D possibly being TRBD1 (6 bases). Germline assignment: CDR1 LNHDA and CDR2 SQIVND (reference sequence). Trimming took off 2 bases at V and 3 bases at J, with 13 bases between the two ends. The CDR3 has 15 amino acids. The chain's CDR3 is CASSILGAGDTEAFF. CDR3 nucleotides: TGTGCCAGTAGTATACTCGGGGCAGGGGACACTGAAGCTTTCTTT.

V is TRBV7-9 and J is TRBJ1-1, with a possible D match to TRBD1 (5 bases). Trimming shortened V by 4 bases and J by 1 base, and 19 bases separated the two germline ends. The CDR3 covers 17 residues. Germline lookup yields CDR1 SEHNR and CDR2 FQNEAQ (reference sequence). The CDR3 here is CASSWGEKRTPNTEAFF. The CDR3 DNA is TGTGCCAGCAGCTGGGGCGAGAAAAGGACGCCGAACACTGAAGCTTTCTTT.

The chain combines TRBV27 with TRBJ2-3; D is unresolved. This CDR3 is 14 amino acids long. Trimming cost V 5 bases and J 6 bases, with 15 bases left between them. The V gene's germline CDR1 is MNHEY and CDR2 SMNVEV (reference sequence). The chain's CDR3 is CASSRPSGLDTQYF. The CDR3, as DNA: TGTGCCAGCAGTCGACCCTCAGGTTTGGATACGCAGTATTTT.

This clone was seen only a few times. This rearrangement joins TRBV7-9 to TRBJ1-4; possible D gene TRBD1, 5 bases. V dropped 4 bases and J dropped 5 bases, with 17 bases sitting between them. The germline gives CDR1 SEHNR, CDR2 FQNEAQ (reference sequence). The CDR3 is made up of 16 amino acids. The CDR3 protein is CASSSLGVSGNEKLFF. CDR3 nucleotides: TGTGCCAGCAGCTCCCTTGGAGTTTCAGGGAATGAAAAACTGTTTTTT.

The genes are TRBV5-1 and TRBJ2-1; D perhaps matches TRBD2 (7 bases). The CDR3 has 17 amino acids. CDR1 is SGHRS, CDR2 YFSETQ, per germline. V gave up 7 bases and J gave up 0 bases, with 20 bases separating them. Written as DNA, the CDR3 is TGCGCCAGCGAGAAGGGGGGGGCCTACGGCTCCTACAATGAGCAGTTCTTC. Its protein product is CASEKGGAYGSYNEQFF.

CDR3 bases: TGCGCCAGCAGCTTGGAGGCCCGGACAGGGAGCACGGTGAACACTGAAGCTTTCTTT. Encoded protein: CASSLEARTGSTVNTEAFF. J is TRBJ1-1 and V is TRBV5-1; the match to TRBD1 covers 8 bases. Germline V gives CDR1 SGHRS, CDR2 YFSETQ. The CDR3 extends over 19 amino acids. The V segment lost 0 bases and the J segment 0 bases; nucleotides outside the gene matches: 13.

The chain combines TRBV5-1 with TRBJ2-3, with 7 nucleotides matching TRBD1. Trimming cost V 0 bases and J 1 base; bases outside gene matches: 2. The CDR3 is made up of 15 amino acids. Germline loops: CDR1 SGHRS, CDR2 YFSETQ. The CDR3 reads CASSLGDSRTDTQYF. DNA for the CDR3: TGCGCCAGCAGCTTGGGGGACAGCCGCACAGATACGCAGTATTTT.

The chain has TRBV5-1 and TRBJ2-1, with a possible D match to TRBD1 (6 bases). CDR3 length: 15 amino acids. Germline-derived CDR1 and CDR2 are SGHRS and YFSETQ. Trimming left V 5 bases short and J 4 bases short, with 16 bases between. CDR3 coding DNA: TGCGCCAGCAGGTTCTCGGACAGTATATACAATGAGCAGTTCTTC. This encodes CASRFSDSIYNEQFF.

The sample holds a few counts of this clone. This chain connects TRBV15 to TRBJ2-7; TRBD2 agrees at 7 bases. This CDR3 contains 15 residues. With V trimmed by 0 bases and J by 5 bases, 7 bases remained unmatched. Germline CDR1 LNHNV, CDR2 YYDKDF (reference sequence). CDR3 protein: CATSRDPKGGHEQYF. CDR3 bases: TGTGCCACCAGCAGAGATCCCAAGGGAGGGCACGAGCAGTACTTC.

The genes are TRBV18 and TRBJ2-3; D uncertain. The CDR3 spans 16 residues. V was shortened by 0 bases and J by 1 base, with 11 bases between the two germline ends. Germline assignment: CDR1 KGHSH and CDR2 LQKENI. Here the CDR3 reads CASSPPGNAGTDTQYF. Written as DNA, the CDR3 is TGTGCCAGCTCACCACCTGGTAACGCGGGCACAGATACGCAGTATTTT.

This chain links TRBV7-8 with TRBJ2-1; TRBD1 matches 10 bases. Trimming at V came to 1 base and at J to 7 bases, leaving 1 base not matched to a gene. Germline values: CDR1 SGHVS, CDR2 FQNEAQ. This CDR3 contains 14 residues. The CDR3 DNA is TGTGCCAGCAGCTTAGGGACAGGGGGGAATGAGCAGTTCTTC. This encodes CASSLGTGGNEQFF.

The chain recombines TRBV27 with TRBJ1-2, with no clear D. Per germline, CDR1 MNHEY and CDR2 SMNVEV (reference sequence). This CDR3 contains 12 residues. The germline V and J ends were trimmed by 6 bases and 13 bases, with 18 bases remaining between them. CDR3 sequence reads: CASSPRRFPLTF. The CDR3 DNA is TGTGCCAGCAGCCCCCGTAGATTCCCCCTCACCTTC.

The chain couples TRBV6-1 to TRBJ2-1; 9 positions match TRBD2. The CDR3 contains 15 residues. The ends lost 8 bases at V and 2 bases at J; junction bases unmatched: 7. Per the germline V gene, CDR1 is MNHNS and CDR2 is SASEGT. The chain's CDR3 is CASRSAGGAYNEQFF. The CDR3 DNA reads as TGTGCCAGCCGTTCCGCGGGAGGGGCCTACAATGAGCAGTTCTTC.

Written as DNA, the CDR3 is TGTGCCAGCAGCGAAGGGGCTAGCGGGGGATACAATGAGCAGTTCTTC. Translation gives CASSEGASGGYNEQFF. The chain combines TRBV7-6 with TRBJ2-1, with 10 positions matching TRBD2. V lost 5 bases to trimming and J lost 4 bases; unmatched junction nucleotides: 8. The germline V gene encodes CDR1 SGHVS and CDR2 FNYEAQ. This CDR3 has 16 amino acids.

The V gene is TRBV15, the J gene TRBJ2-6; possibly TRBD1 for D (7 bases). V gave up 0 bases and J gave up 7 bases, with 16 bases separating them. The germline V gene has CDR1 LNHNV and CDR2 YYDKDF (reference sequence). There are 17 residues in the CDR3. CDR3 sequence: CATSRDTRQGGANVLTF. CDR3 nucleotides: TGTGCCACCAGCAGAGATACGCGGCAGGGGGGCGCCAACGTCCTGACTTTC.

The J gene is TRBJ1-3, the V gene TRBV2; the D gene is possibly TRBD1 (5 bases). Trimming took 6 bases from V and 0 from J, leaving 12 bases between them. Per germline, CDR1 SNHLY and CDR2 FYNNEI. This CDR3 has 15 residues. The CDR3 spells CASRVDRLSGNTIYF. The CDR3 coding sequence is TGTGCCAGCAGAGTCGACAGACTCTCTGGAAACACCATATATTTT.

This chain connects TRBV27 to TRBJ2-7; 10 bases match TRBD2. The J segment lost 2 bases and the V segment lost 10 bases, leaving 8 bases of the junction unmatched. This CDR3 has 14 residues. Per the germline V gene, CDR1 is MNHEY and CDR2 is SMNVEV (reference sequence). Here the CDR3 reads CATQPTSGTYEQYF. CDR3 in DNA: TGTGCCACCCAACCAACTAGCGGGACCTACGAGCAGTACTTC.

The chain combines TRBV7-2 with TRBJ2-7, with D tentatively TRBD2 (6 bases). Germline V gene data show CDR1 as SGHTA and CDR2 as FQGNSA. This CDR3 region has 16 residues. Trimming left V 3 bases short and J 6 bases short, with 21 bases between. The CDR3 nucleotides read TGTGCCAGCAGCTTTCGCGCTATCCCCGGGGGTGGCGAGCAGTACTTC. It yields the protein CASSFRAIPGGGEQYF. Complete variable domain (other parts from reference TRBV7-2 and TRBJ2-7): GAGVSQSPSNKVTEKGKDVELRCDPISGHTALYWYRQSLGQGLEFLIYFQGNSAPDKSGLPSDRFSAERTGGSVSTLTIQRTQQEDSAVYLCASSFRAIPGGGEQYFGPGTRLTVT.

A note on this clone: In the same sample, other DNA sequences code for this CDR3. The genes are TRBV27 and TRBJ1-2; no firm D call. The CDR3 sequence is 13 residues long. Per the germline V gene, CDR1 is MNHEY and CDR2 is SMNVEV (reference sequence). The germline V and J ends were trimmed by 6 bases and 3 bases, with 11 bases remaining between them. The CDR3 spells CASSLTGDYGYTF. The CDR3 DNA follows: TGTGCCAGCAGCCTAACCGGGGACTATGGCTACACCTTC.

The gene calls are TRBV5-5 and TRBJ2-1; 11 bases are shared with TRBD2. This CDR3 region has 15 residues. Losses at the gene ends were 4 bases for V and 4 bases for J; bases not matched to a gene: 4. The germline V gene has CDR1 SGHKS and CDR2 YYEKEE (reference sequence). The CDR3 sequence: CASSQGLAVYNEQFF. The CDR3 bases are TGTGCCAGCAGCCAGGGACTAGCGGTTTACAATGAGCAGTTCTTC.